This TCR beta chain comes out of a study of memory CD4+ T cells and cytomegalovirus serostatus. Study conclusions and caveats: Each of approximately 73 CMV-associated TCRbeta sequences occurred in one to five individuals. Suggested: most of the CMV-linked TCR signature lies in CD4+ memory cells.

Single viable CD3+CD4+CD8-CD45RO+ cells were sorted as the memory CD4+ T cells. A word on this clone: Its target is unknown.

CDR3 size: 14 residues. The germline V gene encodes CDR1 SGHTA and CDR2 FQGNSA. V shed 2 bases and J shed 0 bases, with 7 bases lying between them. Using immunoSEQ multiplex PCR, the repertoire was profiled, and TCRdb retains in-frame clones only, with some absent. This table has 45,000 to 50,000 clones, around four fifths appearing once. Sequenced sample: memory CD4+ T cells from blood. This sequence originates from an adult in good health and CMV-seronegative. The J gene is TRBJ1-1, the V gene TRBV7-2; D call uncertain. CDR3 amino acids: CASSLHSMNTEAFF. The CDR3 DNA reads as TGTGCCAGCAGCTTACACAGCATGAACACTGAAGCTTTCTTT.